A selection of T cell receptor beta chains follows, all from one sample in a study of a mutant IDH1 vaccine in newly diagnosed glioma. Their target antigens are unknown. Clones were sequenced by immunoSEQ multiplex PCR, and TCRdb holds only the in-frame ones, with some missing. This sample yields approximately 82,000 clones, of which around 83% are seen a single time; roughly 0.78% belongs to the top ten. Material: PBMCs, obtained from a glioma patient whose treatment included an IDH1 peptide vaccine. All receptors derive from a woman in her 50s with glioma. The CDR3 runs from the conserved cysteine through the conserved F or W. A D gene is named only where the DNA matches it firmly. Some rows mark clone size as missing; the rest say once, few, many or name a class of expanded clone.

TRBV5-4	.	once	TRBJ2-7	TGTGCCAGCAGCGAAGGGGGGCAAGCCTACGAGCAGTACTTC	CASSEGGQAYEQYF
TRBV2	.	.	TRBJ2-7	TGTGCCCGTCGGAGGGCGGGCGCTGATGGCGAGCAGTACTTC	CARRRAGADGEQYF
TRBV5-1	TRBD2	.	TRBJ2-1	TGCGCCAGCAGCCCGGGACTAGCGGGAGCGAATGAGCAGTTCTTC	CASSPGLAGANEQFF
TRBV18	.	.	TRBJ2-7	TGTGCCAGCTCACCGGCTAGCGCCTACGAGCAGTACTTC	CASSPASAYEQYF
TRBV2	TRBD2	.	TRBJ2-1	TGTGCCAGCAGTAGAGTAGCGGGGGGCATGAATGAGCAGTTCTTC	CASSRVAGGMNEQFF
TRBV9	.	.	TRBJ1-1	TGTGCCAGCAGCGTAGCGGGGGATCTGAACACTGAAGCTTTCTTT	CASSVAGDLNTEAFF
TRBV5-1	TRBD2	.	TRBJ2-7	TGCGCCAGCAGCGAGGGACTAGCGAAATACGAGCAGTACTTC	CASSEGLAKYEQYF
TRBV5-1	.	.	TRBJ2-3	TGCGCCAGCAGCCCCTGGGGCGGATCCACAGATACGCAGTATTTT	CASSPWGGSTDTQYF
TRBV6-6	.	.	TRBJ1-1	TGTGCCAGCAGTTCCGGGACCCCTAACACTGAAGCTTTCTTT	CASSSGTPNTEAFF
TRBV5-6	.	.	TRBJ2-7	TGTGCCAGCAGCTTAATCGCGGGAAACTACGAGCAGTACTTC	CASSLIAGNYEQYF
TRBV9	TRBD1	.	TRBJ1-2	TGTGCCAGCAGCGTTCGGGGGGACAGCTCTAACTATGGCTACACCTTC	CASSVRGDSSNYGYTF
TRBV7-2	.	.	TRBJ2-7	TGTGCCAGCAGCCTTCAGACGGGTAGGGGAGACGAGCAGTACTTC	CASSLQTGRGDEQYF
TRBV7-9	TRBD1	.	TRBJ1-4	TGTGCCAGCAGCTCGATGAGCCAGGGGGAGGCTGAAAAACTGTTTTTT	CASSSMSQGEAEKLFF
TRBV5-1	TRBD2	.	TRBJ2-3	TGCGCCAGCAGCTTACAGCCTCTAGCGGATGCCTCTAGCACAGATACGCAGTATTTT	CASSLQPLADASSTDTQYF
TRBV10-3	.	.	TRBJ1-4	TGTGCCATCAGTAATACACTGTCGAAACTGTTTTTT	CAISNTLSKLFF
TRBV7-9	.	.	TRBJ1-5	TGTGCCAGCAGCTTAGGGACCTCGGGCAATCAGCCCCAGCATTTT	CASSLGTSGNQPQHF
TRBV11-2	TRBD1	.	TRBJ2-7	TGTGCCAGCAGCTACGAGGACAGGGGGCGTTACGAGCAGTACTTC	CASSYEDRGRYEQYF
TRBV15	TRBD1	.	TRBJ1-3	TGTGCCACCAGCAGCGGTGGACAGGGGCGCACCATATATTTT	CATSSGGQGRTIYF
TRBV5-1	.	.	TRBJ2-7	TGCGCCAGCAGCCTCGACAGCGCCCGCGAGCAGTACTTC	CASSLDSAREQYF
TRBV14	TRBD1	.	TRBJ1-4	TGTGCCAGCAGCCAAGGTGCGACAGGGTATGAAAAACTGTTTTTT	CASSQGATGYEKLFF
TRBV7-2	TRBD2	.	TRBJ2-7	TGTGCCAGCAGCTTAGCTTTGGGCGGCGGGAGGGCCTACGAGCAGTACTTC	CASSLALGGGRAYEQYF
TRBV28	TRBD1	once	TRBJ1-4	TGTGCCAGCAGTCTCCGGACAGGGGGACTGTTTTTT	CASSLRTGGLFF
TRBV11-2	TRBD1	.	TRBJ2-7	TGTGCCAGCAGCTTAAAACCCCCCACAGGGGTTCCCTCCTACGAGCAGTACTTC	CASSLKPPTGVPSYEQYF
TRBV9	TRBD1	.	TRBJ2-7	TGTGCCAGCAGCCCCCCCGGGACAGGGTTTTACGAGCAGTACTTC	CASSPPGTGFYEQYF
TRBV6-6	TRBD2	few	TRBJ2-1	TGTGCCAGCAGCGATAGCGGGAGGGGCGATTGGGAGCAGTTCTTC	CASSDSGRGDWEQFF
TRBV9	TRBD1	.	TRBJ2-2	TGTGCCAGCAGCCAAACAGGGGGCGAGACCGGGGAGCTGTTTTTT	CASSQTGGETGELFF
TRBV11-2	.	.	TRBJ1-3	TGTGCCAGCAGCCCCCGACATGACTTTGGAAACACCATATATTTT	CASSPRHDFGNTIYF
TRBV28	TRBD1	few	TRBJ1-1	TGTGCCAGCAGTTTATATCCGGGACAGGGCGTCGAAGCTTTCTTT	CASSLYPGQGVEAFF
TRBV6-1	.	.	TRBJ2-7	TGTGCCAACCCGGGTTCCGACGACTACGAGCAGTACTTC	CANPGSDDYEQYF
TRBV10-3	TRBD2	.	TRBJ2-3	TGTGCCATCAGTGATGGGCTAGCGGAGCTCACAGATACGCAGTATTTT	CAISDGLAELTDTQYF
TRBV15	.	.	TRBJ2-3	TGTGCCACCAGCATGTCGGGGAACGCAGATACGCAGTATTTT	CATSMSGNADTQYF
TRBV28	TRBD1	.	TRBJ2-7	TGTGCCAGCAGCACCGGGACAGGGCCATCCTACGAGCAGTACTTC	CASSTGTGPSYEQYF
TRBV5-5	TRBD1	.	TRBJ2-7	TGTGCCAGCAGACTAACGACAGGGGTGCCCTACGAGCAGTACTTC	CASRLTTGVPYEQYF
TRBV27	TRBD1	once	TRBJ2-1	TGTGCCAGCAGCCCATGGGGCCTGGTTTCTTGGGACAGTAGGTTCTTC	CASSPWGLVSWDSRFF
TRBV6-1	TRBD1	.	TRBJ1-5	TGTGCCAGCACGACAGGGCAAGGCCAGCCCCAGCATTTT	CASTTGQGQPQHF
TRBV21-1	.	.	TRBJ2-3	TGTGCCAGCAGCAGCTCTAGCGGGAGCTACCCAGATACGCAGTATTTT	CASSSSSGSYPDTQYF
TRBV5-1	.	.	TRBJ2-3	TGCGCCAGCAGCCCAGGCCGACCAAACACAGATACGCAGTATTTT	CASSPGRPNTDTQYF
TRBV9	TRBD2	.	TRBJ2-2	TGTGCCAGCAGCGGCAGGGGGCGACTAGCGGGAGCGAACACCGGGGAGCTGTTTTTT	CASSGRGRLAGANTGELFF
TRBV10-1	.	.	TRBJ2-2	TGCGCCAGCAACCCAGGGGATTTTCCCGGGGAGCTGTTTTTT	CASNPGDFPGELFF
TRBV7-2	.	.	TRBJ1-2	TGTGCCAGCAGCAGAGGCTCAGGGCGCCGGACTGGGGGCTACACCTTC	CASSRGSGRRTGGYTF
TRBV11-3	.	.	TRBJ2-1	TGTGCCAGCAGCTTAGGGACTGCTAGCTCCTACAATGAGCAGTTCTTC	CASSLGTASSYNEQFF
TRBV11-2	.	.	TRBJ2-3	TGTGCCAGCAGTACAGGGACGTACACAGATACGCAGTATTTT	CASSTGTYTDTQYF
TRBV19	.	.	TRBJ1-2	TGTGCCAGTAGTATGCGGTGGCGGACAACCACCTATGGCTACACCTTC	CASSMRWRTTTYGYTF
TRBV18	TRBD2	.	TRBJ2-1	TGTGCCAGCTCACCAACTGGGACTAGCGGTATTTACAATGAGCAGTTCTTC	CASSPTGTSGIYNEQFF
TRBV19	.	.	TRBJ1-2	TGTGCCAGTAGTTCCCGACAGAACTCTAACTATGGCTACACCTTC	CASSSRQNSNYGYTF
TRBV6-6	.	.	TRBJ1-2	TGTGCCAGCAGTTACCTCGGGGGGTTTTTGGTCGATGGCTACACCTTC	CASSYLGGFLVDGYTF